One sample yielded the 14 T cell receptor beta chains listed below, sequenced in a study of T cell clusters in autoimmune cytopenias. TRB was amplified by touch-down multiplex PCR, primer pools A and B combined. TCRdb reprocessed the multiplex PCR reads and reports one entry per CDR3 protein, with no DNA. The sample's table shows over 9,500 distinct CDR3 sequences. TRB amplification used roughly 250 ng of peripheral blood genomic DNA. The same data also contributed to another study, on T cell repertoires in aging, cancer and after chemotherapy.

Specimen: peripheral blood. These receptors were obtained from a human donor in good health.

The gene calls are TRBV18 and TRBJ1-3. Germline V CDR1 and CDR2: KGHSH, LQKENI. This CDR3 has 18 residues. The CDR3 sequence: CASSPSGGKRSSGNTIYF.

The V gene is TRBV7-9, the J gene TRBJ1-3; lacking DNA, the TRBD1 call made by TCRdb goes unchecked. The germline gives CDR1 SEHNR, CDR2 FQNEAQ (reference sequence). The CDR3 has 15 amino acids. This CDR3 reads CASSQAGQGENTIYF.

This chain links TRBV30 with TRBJ1-4; TCRdb selects TRBD1, and the lack of DNA leaves this call unchecked. The germline V gene has CDR1 GTSNPN and CDR2 SVGIG (reference sequence). There are 14 residues in the CDR3. The CDR3 sequence: CAWSVYSGDEKLFF.

The CDR3 loop reads CASSRRLQGSTDTQYF. This chain joins TRBV4-3 and TRBJ2-3; TCRdb returns TRBD1, unconfirmable since there is no DNA. Germline V gene data show CDR1 as LGHNA and CDR2 as YSLEER. The CDR3 is 16 residues long.

The genes are TRBV12-3 or TRBV12-4 and TRBJ1-5; with no DNA, the TCRdb D assignment of TRBD1 cannot be verified. The CDR3 totals 15 residues. CDR3 protein: CASRITTGGNQPQHF.

The V call is TRBV19, the J call TRBJ2-1. Germline loops: CDR1 LNHDA, CDR2 SQIVND (reference sequence). The CDR3 contains 15 residues. The CDR3 here is CASSQLSQPQNEQFF.

This chain connects TRBV19 to TRBJ2-7; TCRdb names TRBD1, which stays unverified in the absence of DNA. The germline V gene has CDR1 LNHDA and CDR2 SQIVND (reference sequence). The CDR3 consists of 14 residues. The CDR3 here is CASSHTAGEGEQYF. The full variable domain, completed using reference TRBV19 and TRBJ2-7, is DGGITQSPKYLFRKEGQNVTLSCEQNLNHDAMYWYRQDPGQGLRLIYYSQIVNDFQKGDIAEGYSVSREKKESFPLTVTSAQKNPTAFYLCASSHTAGEGEQYFGPGTRLTVT.

The V gene is TRBV5-6, the J gene TRBJ2-3. The CDR3 contains 15 residues. In germline, CDR1 is SGHDT, CDR2 YYEEEE. The CDR3 loop reads CASSLVGLARDTQYF. Using reference TRBV5-6 and TRBJ2-3 for the parts outside the CDR3, the full variable domain is DAGVTQSPTHLIKTRGQQVTLRCSPKSGHDTVSWYQQALGQGPQFIFQYYEEEERQRGNFPDRFSGHQFPNYSSELNVNALLLGDSALYLCASSLVGLARDTQYFGPGTRLTVL.

The CDR3: CATSRDFATSGRAGWGNEQFF. This rearrangement joins TRBV15 to TRBJ2-1; the TCRdb D gene call, TRBD2, has no DNA to confirm it. The CDR3 is made up of 21 amino acids. Germline CDR1 and CDR2: LNHNV and YYDKDF (reference sequence).

Frequency places this clonotype as medium-sized. This chain uses TRBV18 with TRBJ1-2. This CDR3 spans 18 amino acids. The germline V gene has CDR1 KGHSH and CDR2 LQKENI. The chain's CDR3 is CASSPRPVEVTSNYGYTF.

The chain uses TRBV20-1 and TRBJ2-7; with no DNA, the TCRdb D assignment of TRBD1 cannot be verified. CDR3 length: 13 residues. Germline values: CDR1 DFQATT, CDR2 SNEGSKA (reference sequence). The CDR3 is CSAQDRGNYEQYF.

J is TRBJ1-1 and V is TRBV7-2. CDR3 length equals 13 residues. The germline V gene encodes CDR1 SGHTA and CDR2 FQGNSA. CDR3 loop: CASSLGTNTEAFF.

This chain links TRBV20-1 with TRBJ1-3. This CDR3 comprises 14 residues. Germline CDR1 reads DFQATT; CDR2 reads SNEGSKA (reference sequence). CDR3 amino acids: CSARDDFSGNTIYF.

The chain couples TRBV12-3 or TRBV12-4 to TRBJ1-5. The CDR3 loop spans 13 amino acids. The CDR3 loop reads CASSELPNQPQHF.